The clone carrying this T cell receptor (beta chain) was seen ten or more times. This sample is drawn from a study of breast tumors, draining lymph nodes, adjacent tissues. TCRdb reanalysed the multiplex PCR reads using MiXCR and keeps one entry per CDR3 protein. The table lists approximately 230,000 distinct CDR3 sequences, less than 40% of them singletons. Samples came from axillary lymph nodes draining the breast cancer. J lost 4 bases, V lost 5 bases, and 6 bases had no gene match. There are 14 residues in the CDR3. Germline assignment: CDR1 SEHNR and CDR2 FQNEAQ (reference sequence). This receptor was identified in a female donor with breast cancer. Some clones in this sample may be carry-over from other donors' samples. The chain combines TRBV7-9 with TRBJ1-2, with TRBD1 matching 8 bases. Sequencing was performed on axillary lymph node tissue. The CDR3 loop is CASSPDTGGYGYTF. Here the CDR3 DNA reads TGTGCCAGCAGCCCAGACACAGGGGGCTATGGCTACACCTTC. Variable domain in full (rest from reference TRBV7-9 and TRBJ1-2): DTGVSQNPRHKITKRGQNVTFRCDPISEHNRLYWYRQTLGQGPEFLTYFQNEAQLEKSRLLSDRFSAERPKGSFSTLEIQRTEQGDSAMYLCASSPDTGGYGYTFGSGTRLTVV.